Ten or more counts support the clone carrying this T cell receptor (beta chain). Its target is not known. Germline V gene lookup returns CDR1 SNHLY and CDR2 FYNNEI. Trimming left V 4 bases short and J 4 bases short, with 10 bases between. CDR3 size: 13 residues. The sample comes from a study of regulatory T cells in long-lasting Graves disease. Study conclusions and caveats: A reduction in accuracy may have resulted from the small sample size. Exclusively peripheral blood, rather than thyroid tissue, was studied.

Time point of the sample: newly diagnosed GD, antithyroid drugs for less than 3 months. With RNA extracted from PBMCs as input, the TCR library was made. Patients hailed from an endocrinology department in Xi'an, China. Both iRepertoire HTBI primers and Arm-PCR of CDR3 regions were used to build the TCR beta libraries. TCRdb ran MiXCR on the multiplex PCR reads and lists one entry per CDR3 protein. Of a few hundred thousand distinct CDR3 sequences in the sample, 20% to 25% were seen once. Here the sequenced sample was peripheral blood mononuclear cells (PBMCs), taken at new diagnosis, from a patient treated with antithyroid drugs. The chain recombines TRBV2 with TRBJ2-5, with D uncertain. The clonotype originates from a female donor with Graves disease. CDR3 nucleotide sequence: TGTGCCAGCAGTGGCGGCAACCGAGAGACCCAGTACTTC. Residues: CASSGGNRETQYF.